Listed below are T cell receptor beta chains from one sample, sequenced in a study of cytomegalovirus exposure and HLA in healthy donors. Profiling relied on immunoSEQ multiplex PCR, and the TCRdb table lists in-frame clones only, not all of them. Of under 75,000 clones in the sample, about 74% are singletons; the top ten hold more than 9.5%. Source material: PBMCs. All receptors derive from a human donor in good health. CDR3s include the opening cysteine and the closing phenylalanine or tryptophan. The order of the fields is D gene, J gene, V gene, clone size, CDR3 protein, CDR3 DNA. D genes are given only for firm matches. Not all rows give a size; the values are once, few, many and, for expanded clones, a class.

>-|TRBJ1-4|TRBV5-1|-
CASSLEGGTNEKLFF
TGCGCCAGCAGCTTGGAAGGAGGCACTAATGAAAAACTGTTTTTT
>TRBD2|TRBJ2-7|TRBV5-7|-
CASSLGGNYEQYF
TGTGCCAGCAGCCTCGGGGGGAACTACGAGCAGTACTTC
>-|TRBJ1-1|TRBV6-6|-
CASSLYRVEAFF
TGTGCCAGCAGTTTGTATCGAGTAGAAGCTTTCTTT
>-|TRBJ2-7|TRBV4-2|-
CASSQGYSVVNEQYF
TGTGCCAGCAGCCAAGGGTATAGCGTTGTCAACGAGCAGTACTTC
>TRBD2|TRBJ2-1|TRBV12-5|-
CASGPGLLNEQFF
TGTGCTAGTGGGCCGGGACTACTCAATGAGCAGTTCTTC
>-|TRBJ2-2|TRBV5-6|-
CASSWRGRGGELFF
TGTGCCAGCAGCTGGAGGGGGCGGGGCGGGGAGCTGTTTTTT
>-|TRBJ2-7|TRBV7-2|-
CASSFRDKDEQYF
TGTGCCAGCAGCTTTCGTGACAAGGACGAGCAGTACTTC
>-|TRBJ1-4|TRBV25-1|-
CASGGRAGINEKLFF
TGTGCCAGCGGGGGGAGGGCAGGAATTAATGAAAAACTGTTTTTT
>-|TRBJ1-4|TRBV19|-
CASSIEPPRSGGPNEKLFF
TGTGCCAGTAGTATAGAACCCCCCCGGTCCGGCGGGCCAAATGAAAAACTGTTTTTT
>-|TRBJ1-2|TRBV10-1|-
CASSPSTGNYGYTF
TGCGCCAGCAGTCCCTCAACAGGGAACTATGGCTACACCTTC
>TRBD1|TRBJ1-5|TRBV2|-
CASSPDGQGNQPQHF
TGTGCCAGCAGTCCTGATGGACAGGGGAATCAGCCCCAGCATTTT
>TRBD2|TRBJ2-1|TRBV30|-
CACPGTSGYNEQFF
TGTGCCTGCCCCGGGACTAGCGGATACAATGAGCAGTTCTTC
>TRBD1|TRBJ1-1|TRBV10-3|-
CAISGTRQGLNTEAFF
TGTGCCATCAGTGGGACCAGACAGGGGCTGAACACTGAAGCTTTCTTT
>-|TRBJ1-4|TRBV28|-
CASRLWAGEKLFF
TGTGCCAGCAGATTGTGGGCGGGGGAAAAACTGTTTTTT
>TRBD1|TRBJ2-3|TRBV7-8|-
CASSFGTGPDTQYF
TGTGCCAGCAGCTTTGGGACAGGCCCAGATACGCAGTATTTT
>-|TRBJ2-7|TRBV9|-
CASSAQTGEGYEQYF
TGTGCCAGCAGCGCACAGACAGGGGAGGGCTACGAGCAGTACTTC
>-|TRBJ2-7|TRBV4-1|-
CASSQVGGRDEQYF
TGCGCCAGCAGCCAAGTGGGGGGGCGGGACGAGCAGTACTTC
>TRBD1|TRBJ1-2|TRBV30|-
CAWSLPDRGGGYTF
TGTGCCTGGAGTCTCCCCGACAGGGGGGGTGGCTACACCTTC
>-|TRBJ1-1|TRBV27|-
CASSLSQGSTEAFF
TGTGCCAGCAGTTTAAGTCAGGGGAGCACTGAAGCTTTCTTT
>TRBD1|TRBJ2-7|TRBV15|few
CATSRPGQGYEQYF
TGTGCCACCAGCAGACCGGGACAGGGGTACGAGCAGTACTTC
>-|TRBJ2-2|TRBV6-6|-
CASSYRGNTGELFF
TGTGCCAGCAGTTACAGGGGGAACACCGGGGAGCTGTTTTTT
>TRBD1|TRBJ1-1|TRBV5-1|-
CASSRGTGLNTEAFF
TGCGCCAGCAGTAGGGGGACAGGGTTGAACACTGAAGCTTTCTTT
>-|TRBJ2-1|TRBV15|-
CATSIQGPAGEQFF
TGTGCCACCAGCATCCAGGGGCCTGCCGGTGAGCAGTTCTTC
>-|TRBJ2-1|TRBV6-5|-
CASSYSKGTQQFF
TGTGCCAGCAGTTACTCGAAAGGGACTCAGCAGTTCTTC
>-|TRBJ2-7|TRBV14|-
CASSPRASSYEQYF
TGTGCCAGCAGCCCCAGGGCGAGCTCCTACGAGCAGTACTTC
>TRBD2|TRBJ2-1|TRBV7-2|once
CASRGGGSYNEQFF
TGTGCCAGCCGGGGCGGGGGGTCCTACAATGAGCAGTTCTTC
>TRBD2|TRBJ2-1|TRBV5-5|-
CASSLGAGGYNEQFF
TGTGCCAGCAGCTTGGGAGCGGGAGGGTACAATGAGCAGTTCTTC
>TRBD1|TRBJ1-4|TRBV27|-
CASSLSGQGFGEKLFF
TGTGCCAGCAGTCTATCGGGACAGGGCTTCGGTGAAAAACTGTTTTTT
>TRBD1|TRBJ2-5|TRBV10-3|-
CAISESKGGGETQYF
TGTGCCATCAGTGAGTCGAAAGGGGGCGGAGAGACCCAGTACTTC
>TRBD2|TRBJ2-1|TRBV7-8|-
CASSPTRQRDSEQFF
TGTGCCAGCAGCCCGACGCGCCAGCGGGATAGTGAGCAGTTCTTC
>-|TRBJ2-7|TRBV18|-
CASSKGESYEQYF
TGTGCCAGCTCTAAGGGGGAGAGCTACGAGCAGTACTTC
>TRBD2|TRBJ2-1|TRBV5-1|-
CASSQRGGDEQFF
TGCGCCAGCTCCCAGCGGGGGGGGGATGAGCAGTTCTTC
>TRBD2|TRBJ2-7|TRBV2|-
CASRRLAGPYEQYF
TGTGCCAGCAGACGACTAGCGGGACCCTACGAGCAGTACTTC
>-|TRBJ2-7|TRBV27|-
CASSLRGGYEQYF
TGTGCCAGCAGTTTAAGGGGGGGGTACGAGCAGTACTTC
>-|TRBJ1-2|TRBV21-1|few
CASSKLDRVHGYTF
TGTGCCAGCAGCAAACTGGACAGGGTCCATGGCTACACCTTC
>-|TRBJ2-3|TRBV15|-
CATTPENYKRADTQYF
TGTGCCACCACCCCGGAGAACTACAAGAGGGCAGATACGCAGTATTTT
>-|TRBJ1-1|TRBV4-2|-
CASSPRWAGEPEAFF
TGTGCCAGCAGCCCCCGGTGGGCCGGGGAGCCTGAAGCTTTCTTT
>TRBD2|TRBJ2-7|TRBV9|-
CASSVDIAGGYEQYF
TGTGCCAGCAGCGTAGACATAGCGGGAGGCTACGAGCAGTACTTC
>-|TRBJ1-3|TRBV12-5|-
CASGLMGPSGNTIYF
TGTGCTAGTGGTTTGATGGGGCCCTCTGGAAACACCATATATTTT
>-|TRBJ1-2|TRBV7-9|-
CASSFGDNGYTF
TGTGCCAGCAGCTTCGGGGATAATGGCTACACCTTC
>TRBD2|TRBJ2-7|TRBV5-6|few
CASSPGVAGYEQYF
TGTGCCAGCAGCCCCGGGGTAGCGGGTTACGAGCAGTACTTC
>TRBD1|TRBJ2-7|TRBV7-9|-
CASSAGQGEQYF
TGTGCCAGCAGCGCGGGACAGGGGGAACAGTACTTC
>TRBD1|TRBJ2-7|TRBV9|-
CASSPAGQGAREQYF
TGTGCCAGCAGCCCCGCGGGACAGGGGGCTAGGGAGCAGTACTTC
>TRBD1|TRBJ1-2|TRBV5-1|many
CASSEGQGNYGYTF
TGCGCCAGCAGCGAGGGACAGGGGAACTATGGCTACACCTTC
>-|TRBJ2-7|TRBV6-5|few
CASSYSRDTYEQYF
TGTGCCAGCAGTTACTCGAGAGACACCTACGAGCAGTACTTC
>-|TRBJ2-1|TRBV5-1|-
CASSLGAEQFF
TGCGCCAGCAGCTTGGGAGCAGAGCAGTTCTTC
>-|TRBJ1-1|TRBV5-1|few
CASSLAPVAEAFF
TGCGCCAGCAGCTTGGCACCCGTCGCGGAAGCTTTCTTT
>-|TRBJ2-1|TRBV28|few
CASSPSFRGSYNEQFF
TGTGCCAGCAGTCCATCATTCAGGGGCTCCTACAATGAGCAGTTCTTC
>TRBD2|TRBJ2-7|TRBV6-1|few
CASRPTSGSRKQYF
TGTGCCAGCAGGCCGACTAGCGGGAGCCGAAAACAGTACTTC
>-|TRBJ1-1|TRBV6-5|-
CASSYELTGNTEAFF
TGTGCCAGCAGTTACGAGCTAACAGGGAACACTGAAGCTTTCTTT
>-|TRBJ2-6|TRBV10-1|once
CATQGSGANVLTF
TGCGCCACACAGGGATCTGGGGCCAACGTCCTGACTTTC
>TRBD1|TRBJ2-7|TRBV15|once
CATSRDSGQGTYEQYF
TGTGCCACCAGCAGAGATTCCGGACAGGGGACCTACGAGCAGTACTTC
>-|TRBJ1-2|TRBV28|-
CASRMTAAYGYTF
TGTGCCAGCAGAATGACAGCCGCATATGGCTACACCTTC